This TCR beta chain came from a study of cytomegalovirus exposure and HLA in healthy donors (dated 2017 in TCRdb). Study-level background: An earlier analysis of a few hundred of the donors reported approximately 260 Gb of sequence data and about 120 million unique TCR beta sequences obtained from about 179 million T cells. An early release covering about 600 HLA-typed donors comprised about 290 gigabases of sequencing data and approximately 80 million unique TCR sequences. Of the roughly 400 genotyped donors, over 70% fell in the genetic ancestry cluster associated with self-reported Caucasian donors. The study aimed to test whether signatures of past pathogen exposure could be identified by cataloging public T cell receptors. The T cell repertoires of 666 subjects were profiled by immunosequencing and related to cytomegalovirus serostatus. In addition to the first cohort of around 670 subjects, a separate validation cohort of 120 different subjects was used. The study combined high-throughput TCR immunosequencing, statistical association of individual TCRs with disease status, and machine learning to predict cytomegalovirus infection status. A later analysis re-examined previously published TCR beta repertoires from hundreds of donors and added high-resolution HLA genotyping to investigate patterns of TCR occurrence. In the later analysis, no new phenotypic data were used to find candidate immune exposures; instead, reliance was placed on TCR beta sequences and their occurrence across donors. In an earlier analysis of 500 to 650 of the donors, high-throughput TCR beta sequencing was used to judge whether each TCR beta V gene segment behaved as functional or pseudogenic. Alongside the repertoire data, information on donor age, sex, ethnicity and CMV serostatus was compiled. A later genetic analysis took genome-wide SNP genotypes for about three fifths of the 666 donors and used that subset as a discovery cohort. All discovery cohort repertoires had been generated using a single sequencing platform. HLA typing included class I and class II loci at four-digit resolution. The number of typed donors differed by locus: roughly 629-630 for A, B, C, DRB1 and DQB1; 522 for DQA1; over 600 for DPA1; and roughly 470 for DPB1. About five DR-DQ haplotypes were treated as single units for association and clustering because of strong linkage in the cohort. On average, roughly 240,000 unique TCR beta nucleotide sequences were sequenced per donor among 300 to 500 genotyped donors of the cohort, with 15% to 20% of those sequences being non-productive.

CDR1 and CDR2, per the germline V gene, are SGHVS and FQNEAQ. V lost 1 base and J lost 2 bases; the stretch between them is 9 bases long. The CDR3, from cysteine to phenylalanine, totals 14 residues. Just CDR3 DNA is preserved here, 42 bases in frame from base 1. Library preparation was by the immunoSEQ multiplex PCR assay. For the multiplex PCR, a mixture combining 60 forward primers for TCR Vbeta segments and 13 reverse primers for TCR Jbeta segments was used. The CDR3 region of rearranged TCR beta genes was amplified from genomic DNA with a multiplex PCR assay. The Illumina HiSeq System was used to sequence the amplified TCR beta libraries as 87-base-pair reads. As for the original processing: Across the 700 or so repertoires, a later analysis counted tens of millions of unique TCR beta chains, 9.5 million to 12 million of which were shared by at least two donors. Raw reads were error-corrected and collapsed into unique sequences by a nearest-neighbor algorithm in which closely related sequences were merged to remove PCR and sequencing errors. Alignment of CDR3 sequences to IMGT reference sequences was used to assign V, D and J gene segments. Each retained sequence needed at least a six-nucleotide match to both a V gene segment and a J gene segment. Rearrangements were called productive when the CDR3 lacked stop codons and stayed in frame with V and J; all others were non-productive. CDR3 was defined by IMGT convention, running from the second conserved V-encoded cysteine to the conserved J-encoded phenylalanine. The earlier analysis of 500 to 750 of the donors excluded any sequence lacking an unambiguous match to a single V gene segment. In an earlier analysis of around 600 of the donors, V segments were called functional above 56.7% productive rearrangements and were called segregating when the between-donor standard deviation exceeded 5%. A statistical classification framework was built to diagnose cytomegalovirus status from the catalog of TCR beta chain sequences. V and J gene assignment, in a later analysis, came from comparing TCR nucleotide sequences with IMGT/GENE-DB human TR gene sequences. A later analysis assigned CDR3 sequences and most-parsimonious VDJ recombination scenarios with the TCRdist pipeline. In a later analysis, each TCR beta chain was defined by its CDR3 amino acid sequence together with its V-gene family, and reads without a unique V-gene family were excluded. A later analysis removed 550 to 700 highly shared, low-generation-probability nucleotide sequences to deal with suspected cross-contamination and a sequencing artifact. In a later analysis, a clonal expansion index was calculated for each public chain from normalized within-repertoire ranks of inferred template counts. In a later analysis, generation probabilities were computed using a VDJ recombination model fitted to out-of-frame rearrangements, and the results were checked against IGoR. In a later analysis, hypergeometric tests were used to score TCR-TCR, TCR-HLA and TCR-CMV co-occurrence, with a repertoire-size bias correction applied to TCR pairs. A later analysis estimated false discovery rates by permuting HLA or CMV assignments 20 times. In a later analysis, co-occurring TCRs were grouped using DBSCAN, with TCRdist sequence similarity added in when clustering inside HLA-allele-positive subsets. For co-occurrence clustering, repertoires with fewer than 30,000 or more than 120,000 public chains were excluded, along with roughly 5 repertoires with anomalous nucleotide sharing. This immuneACCESS table, as held by TCRdb, lists in-frame sequences with V and J called but not all clones. Of the missing ones, under half trace to an unresolved V gene in checked studies; the others have no known cause. For V, J and clone size, that table is used; D and trimming come from the DNA. This sample is represented by around 130,000 clones; 70% to 85% of them were singletons. 2.7% of the sample comes from the top ten.

Of note for this clone: The specificity of this receptor is unknown. No base-level quality is on record; no much larger clone is a single base apart.

In total, 600 or so healthy bone marrow donors made up the cohort. Cohort members were all nominally healthy when sampled, although unrecorded immune exposures were likely present. The donor was CMV seronegative and was included in the group of 352 seronegative cohort members. A peripheral blood sample was provided by each donor, and peripheral blood mononuclear cells were used for TCR beta sequencing. Genomic DNA was extracted from the blood cell samples with the Qiagen DNeasy Blood Extraction Kit. The paper as a whole reports these results and caveats: In a later genetic analysis, a missense DCLRE1C variant was associated with V-gene and J-gene trimming of TCR beta chains, and the association was replicated in an independent cohort. A later analysis found that most CMV-associated TCR beta chains appeared HLA-restricted, with HLA associations seemingly driven largely by CMV exposure. Because the 87-base-pair reads could not distinguish some IMGT-functional V segments, including TRBV6-2 and TRBV6-3, those segments were excluded. Linkage disequilibrium might explain the correlated functional status among segregating V segments, but an unknown experimental factor could not be ruled out. While some public TCRs were present in many individuals, most TCR sequences turned up only very rarely across donors. In vitro tests confirmed that a few of the cytomegalovirus-associated TCR beta chains recognize cytomegalovirus antigens. A cluster of highly shared sequence variants was judged likely to be a technical artifact of the sequencing pipeline. In the study, 150 to 200 TCR beta chains were listed as associated with cytomegalovirus. The only immune exposure information available for the cohort was CMV serostatus. Broadly in line with IMGT annotations, most TCR beta V segments showed up in productive rearrangements about 87% or about 30% of the time in an earlier analysis of 587 of the donors. In a later analysis, the rate of TCR association differed among HLA loci, with DRB1 alleles having the most associated TCRs and HLA-C alleles having the fewest. The classifier was reported to diagnose cytomegalovirus status with high specificity and sensitivity in both the original and validation cohorts. Sequencing depth was assumed to be roughly uniform across donors in the presence/absence analyses, though that assumption may not hold. Because counts were too low, roughly 16 rarely observed V segments, including chromosome 9 orphons, were left out of the earlier analysis of approximately 500 of the donors. When HLA alleles, especially DR and DQ, strongly co-occurred, attributing TCR associations to individual alleles was difficult. A later analysis reported that several top co-occurrence clusters appeared linked to parvovirus B19, influenza, CMV and Epstein-Barr virus. A later genetic analysis reported fewer N-insertions in productive TCRs among donors in an Asian-associated ancestry cluster than the roughly 700-donor mean. A further reported finding was that TCR beta sequences accurately predicted the HLA-A and HLA-B alleles for most subjects in the first cohort. Because some donors lacked HLA typing at each locus, the association tests relied only on the typed subset. This cohort had only TCR beta chains sequenced, and the lack of alpha or paired-chain data limited which features could be detected. In a later analysis, HLA-associated TCR beta chains were found to be more clonally expanded and to have lower generation probabilities than equally common non-associated chains. In a later analysis, around 15,000 TCR beta sequences were associated with specific HLA alleles at a false discovery rate of 0.05. The authors suggested that the approach could potentially be extended to other disease states and immunological phenotypes.

The sequenced sample was PBMCs. The source of this sequence is a boy younger than 10 in good health and CMV-seronegative. Recombination linked TRBV7-8 to TRBJ2-7; TRBD1 is a possible D gene, resting on 5 matching bases. The CDR3 amino acid sequence is: CASSLVLQAYEQYF. The DNA is as follows: TGTGCCAGCAGCTTAGTCCTACAGGCCTACGAGCAGTACTTC.